This TCR beta chain was observed in a study of shared clonotypes between healthy human individuals. The germline V gene encodes CDR1 MNHNY and CDR2 SVGAGI (reference sequence). Trimming removed 1 base from V and 2 bases from J, with 13 bases in between. The CDR3 covers 16 residues. The table came from immunoSEQ multiplex PCR; TCRdb's copy has only in-frame clones and leaves some out. The table has some 2,500,000 clones, roughly 90% seen once; the top ten hold 0.3% to 0.45%. The origin of this receptor is a man in his late teens or twenties in good health. Some clones in this sample may be carry-over from other donors' samples. The chain employs TRBV6-6 and TRBJ2-3; D is unclear. Sequencing was performed on naive CD4+ T cells from PBMCs. Described subset: CD45RA+ positively selected. This CDR3 reads CASSYYPDPFTDTQYF. The DNA of the CDR3 is TGTGCCAGCAGTTACTATCCGGACCCTTTCACAGATACGCAGTATTTT.